The next 6 T cell receptor beta chains were all read from a single sample in a study of cytomegalovirus exposure and HLA in healthy donors (dated by TCRdb to about 2017). Receptor amplification or capture employed the immunoSEQ multiplex PCR assay. The multiplex PCR relied on a mix of 60 forward primers for TCR Vbeta segments and 13 reverse primers for TCR Jbeta segments. In its TCRdb copy, this immuneACCESS table keeps in-frame sequences only and misses some clones. Where compared with another copy, unresolved V genes explain less than half of these, and the others have no known cause. The record for this sample contains roughly 100,000 clones. About 3% of the sample is taken by the ten largest. The source material was PBMCs. The receptors shown here come from a man aged 35 to 55 in good health and CMV-seronegative.

The chain recombines TRBV2 with TRBJ1-4, with D maybe TRBD1 (5 bases). V lost 0 bases, J lost 0 bases, and 17 bases lay in between. This CDR3 is built from 19 residues. CDR1 is SNHLY, CDR2 FYNNEI, per germline. CDR3 bases: TGTGCCAGCAGTGAAGCGCTTGGGGGAGGAGGTGCAACTAATGAAAAACTGTTTTTT. It translates to CASSEALGGGGATNEKLFF.

The J gene is TRBJ2-7, the V gene TRBV5-1; TRBD2 matches 9 bases. CDR3 size: 18 residues. Germline-derived CDR1 and CDR2 are SGHRS and YFSETQ. V gave up 2 bases and J gave up 2 bases; unmatched junction bases: 14. CDR3 DNA sequence: TGCGCCAGCAGCTTTGGGCTTAGCGGGGGCTCCGGTACCTACGAGCAGTACTTC. Translation gives CASSFGLSGGSGTYEQYF.

V gene TRBV30 combines with J gene TRBJ1-2; 8 bases are a match to TRBD1. This CDR3 comprises 15 residues. J gave up 8 bases and V 2 bases, and 13 bases lay outside the gene matches. Germline CDR1 and CDR2: GTSNPN and SVGIG (reference sequence). The CDR3 loop reads CAWSTSRTGRGGYTF. DNA for the CDR3: TGTGCCTGGAGTACTTCCCGGACAGGGAGGGGAGGCTACACCTTC. The whole variable domain, remainder taken from reference TRBV30 and TRBJ1-2, is SQTIHQWPATLVQPVGSPLSLECTVEGTSNPNLYWYRQAAGRGLQLLFYSVGIGQISSEVPQNLSASRPQDRQFILSSKKLLLSDSGFYLCAWSTSRTGRGGYTFGSGTRLTVV.

The gene calls are TRBV9 and TRBJ2-1; D possibly corresponds to TRBD2 (6 bases). The germline V gene has CDR1 SGDLS and CDR2 YYNGEE. The CDR3 runs to 14 residues. V was clipped by 4 bases and J by 8 bases, with 16 bases between them. The CDR3 region is CASSPRDSKDEQFF. The CDR3 DNA reads TGTGCCAGCAGCCCACGGGACTCGAAGGATGAGCAGTTCTTC.

The genes are TRBV19 and TRBJ1-5, with 8 nucleotides matching TRBD1. There are 16 residues in the CDR3. The V and J ends lost 5 bases and 2 bases, in that order; junction bases with no gene match: 8. The V gene's germline CDR1 is LNHDA and CDR2 SQIVND (reference sequence). The CDR3 loop is CASSYSGGTGNQPQHF. CDR3 coding DNA: TGTGCCAGTAGTTATTCAGGGGGCACGGGCAATCAGCCCCAGCATTTT.

The chain joins TRBV30 to TRBJ1-5, with a tentative D call TRBD1 (5 bases). CDR3 length equals 13 residues. V lost 2 bases to trimming and J lost 9 bases, with 14 bases between them. Germline V gene sequence: CDR1 GTSNPN, CDR2 SVGIG (reference sequence). This chain's CDR3 is CAWSIQAPGPQHF. Here the CDR3 DNA reads TGTGCCTGGAGTATACAGGCCCCGGGGCCCCAGCATTTT. The entire variable domain, with the rest obtained from reference TRBV30 and TRBJ1-5, is as follows: SQTIHQWPATLVQPVGSPLSLECTVEGTSNPNLYWYRQAAGRGLQLLFYSVGIGQISSEVPQNLSASRPQDRQFILSSKKLLLSDSGFYLCAWSIQAPGPQHFGDGTRLSIL.